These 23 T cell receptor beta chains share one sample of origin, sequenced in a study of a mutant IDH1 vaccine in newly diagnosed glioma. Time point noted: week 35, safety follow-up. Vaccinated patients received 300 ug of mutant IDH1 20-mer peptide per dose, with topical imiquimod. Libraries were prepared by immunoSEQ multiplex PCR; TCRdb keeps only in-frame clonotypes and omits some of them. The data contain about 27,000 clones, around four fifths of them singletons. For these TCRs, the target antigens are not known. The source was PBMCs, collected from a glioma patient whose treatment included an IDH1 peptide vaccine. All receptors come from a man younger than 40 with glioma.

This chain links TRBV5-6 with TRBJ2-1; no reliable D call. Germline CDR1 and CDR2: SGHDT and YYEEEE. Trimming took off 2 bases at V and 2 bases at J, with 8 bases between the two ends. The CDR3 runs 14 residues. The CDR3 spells CASSFGPAYNEQFF. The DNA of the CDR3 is TGTGCCAGCAGCTTCGGCCCAGCCTACAATGAGCAGTTCTTC.

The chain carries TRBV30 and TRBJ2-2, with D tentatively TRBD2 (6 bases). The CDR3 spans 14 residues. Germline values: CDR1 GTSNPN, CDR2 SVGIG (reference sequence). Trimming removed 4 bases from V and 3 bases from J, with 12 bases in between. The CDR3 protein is CAWIWGEDTGELFF. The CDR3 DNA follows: TGTGCCTGGATATGGGGGGAGGACACCGGGGAGCTGTTTTTT.

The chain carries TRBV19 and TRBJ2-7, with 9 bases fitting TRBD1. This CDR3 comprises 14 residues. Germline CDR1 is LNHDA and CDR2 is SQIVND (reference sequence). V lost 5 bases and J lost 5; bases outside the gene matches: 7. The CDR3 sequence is CASSARDRAHEQYF. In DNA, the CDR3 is TGTGCCAGTAGTGCCCGGGACAGGGCACACGAGCAGTACTTC.

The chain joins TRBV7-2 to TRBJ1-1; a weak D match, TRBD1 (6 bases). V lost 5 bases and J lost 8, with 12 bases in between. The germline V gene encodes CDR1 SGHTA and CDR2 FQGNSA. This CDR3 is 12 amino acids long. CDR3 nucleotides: TGTGCCAGCAGCCTGGCCGGGACAGAAGCTTTCTTT. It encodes CASSLAGTEAFF.

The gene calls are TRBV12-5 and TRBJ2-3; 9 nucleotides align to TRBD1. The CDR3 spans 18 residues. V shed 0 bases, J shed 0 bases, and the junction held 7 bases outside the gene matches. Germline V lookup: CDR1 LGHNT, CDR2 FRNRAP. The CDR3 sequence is CASGLVVTGGRSTDTQYF. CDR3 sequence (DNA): TGTGCTAGTGGTTTGGTAGTGACAGGGGGACGGAGCACAGATACGCAGTATTTT.

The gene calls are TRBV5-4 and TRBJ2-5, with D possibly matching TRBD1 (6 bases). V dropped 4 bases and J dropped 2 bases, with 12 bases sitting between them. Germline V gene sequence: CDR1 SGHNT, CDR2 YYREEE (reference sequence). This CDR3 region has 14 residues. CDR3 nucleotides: TGTGCCAGCAGCCTAGGGACAAGACAAGAGACCCAGTACTTC. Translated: CASSLGTRQETQYF. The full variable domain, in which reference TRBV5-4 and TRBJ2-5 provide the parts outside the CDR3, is ETGVTQSPTHLIKTRGQQVTLRCSSQSGHNTVSWYQQALGQGPQFIFQYYREEENGRGNFPPRFSGLQFPNYSSELNVNALELDDSALYLCASSLGTRQETQYFGPGTRLLVL.

The CDR3 loop is CASSLSGSTNTEAFF. Here the CDR3 DNA reads TGTGCCAGCAGCTTATCAGGGTCCACCAACACTGAAGCTTTCTTT. V gene TRBV7-2 combines with J gene TRBJ1-1; perhaps TRBD1 as D (5 bases). V was cut by 2 bases and J by 2 bases, with 12 bases left in between. This CDR3 contains 15 residues. Per the germline V gene, CDR1 is SGHTA and CDR2 is FQGNSA.

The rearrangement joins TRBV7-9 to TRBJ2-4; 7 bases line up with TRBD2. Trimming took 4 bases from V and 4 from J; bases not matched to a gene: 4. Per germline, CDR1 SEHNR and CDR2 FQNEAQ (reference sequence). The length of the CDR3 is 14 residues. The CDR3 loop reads CASSSERGKNIQYF. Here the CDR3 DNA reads TGTGCCAGCAGCTCAGAGCGGGGAAAAAACATTCAGTACTTC.

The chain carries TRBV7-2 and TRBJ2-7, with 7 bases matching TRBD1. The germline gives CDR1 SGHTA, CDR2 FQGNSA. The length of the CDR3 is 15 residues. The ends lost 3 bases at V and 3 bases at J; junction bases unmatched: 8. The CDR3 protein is CASSLSGQVYYEQYF. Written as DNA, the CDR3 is TGTGCCAGCAGCTTGAGCGGACAGGTGTACTACGAGCAGTACTTC.

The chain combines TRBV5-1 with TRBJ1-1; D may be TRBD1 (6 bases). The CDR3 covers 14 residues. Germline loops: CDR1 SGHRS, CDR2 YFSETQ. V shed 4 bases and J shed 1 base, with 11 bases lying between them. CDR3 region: CASSTGQTNTEAFF. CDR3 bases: TGCGCCAGCAGCACGGGACAAACGAACACTGAAGCTTTCTTT.

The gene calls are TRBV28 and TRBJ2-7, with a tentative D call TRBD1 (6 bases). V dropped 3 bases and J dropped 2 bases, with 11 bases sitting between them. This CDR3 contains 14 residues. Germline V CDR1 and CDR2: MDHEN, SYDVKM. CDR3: CASSFRGRTYEQYF. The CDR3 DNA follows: TGTGCCAGCAGTTTTAGGGGGAGAACCTACGAGCAGTACTTC.

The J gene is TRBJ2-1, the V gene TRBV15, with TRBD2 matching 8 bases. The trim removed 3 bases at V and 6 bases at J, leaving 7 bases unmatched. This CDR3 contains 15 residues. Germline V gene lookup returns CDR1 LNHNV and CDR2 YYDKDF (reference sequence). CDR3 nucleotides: TGTGCCACCAGCAGGGGCGGGGGGTCTGGCAATGAGCAGTTCTTC. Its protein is CATSRGGGSGNEQFF.

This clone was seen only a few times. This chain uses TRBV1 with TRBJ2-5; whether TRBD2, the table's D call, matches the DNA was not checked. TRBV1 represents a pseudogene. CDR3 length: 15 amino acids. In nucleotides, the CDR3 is TGCACCAGCAGCCACCCGGGGGGGCCGGAAGAGACCCAGTACTTC. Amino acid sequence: CTSSHPGGPEETQYF.

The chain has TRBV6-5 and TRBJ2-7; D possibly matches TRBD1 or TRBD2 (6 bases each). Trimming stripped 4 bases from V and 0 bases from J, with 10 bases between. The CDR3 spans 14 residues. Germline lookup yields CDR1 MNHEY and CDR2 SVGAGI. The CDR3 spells CASSLWGASYEQYF. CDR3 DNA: TGTGCCAGCAGTTTGTGGGGGGCCTCCTACGAGCAGTACTTC.

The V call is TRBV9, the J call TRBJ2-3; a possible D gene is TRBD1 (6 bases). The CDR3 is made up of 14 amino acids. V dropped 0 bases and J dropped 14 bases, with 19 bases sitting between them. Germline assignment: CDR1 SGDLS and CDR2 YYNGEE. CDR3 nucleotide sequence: TGTGCCAGCAGCGTAGATGGACGAGGGGCAGGGGCGTATTTT. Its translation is CASSVDGRGAGAYF.

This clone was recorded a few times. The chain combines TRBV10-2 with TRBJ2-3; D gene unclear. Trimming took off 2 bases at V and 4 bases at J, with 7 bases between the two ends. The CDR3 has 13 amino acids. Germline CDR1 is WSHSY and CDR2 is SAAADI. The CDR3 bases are TGCGCCAGCAGTGAGCGGGCCGCAGATACGCAGTATTTT. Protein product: CASSERAADTQYF.

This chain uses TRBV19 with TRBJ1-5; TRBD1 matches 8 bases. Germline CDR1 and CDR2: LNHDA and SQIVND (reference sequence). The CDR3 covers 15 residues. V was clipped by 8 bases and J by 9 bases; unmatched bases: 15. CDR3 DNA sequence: TGTGCCAGTGGGACCCAGGGGGCCCCTTCGGGGCCCCAGCATTTT. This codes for CASGTQGAPSGPQHF.

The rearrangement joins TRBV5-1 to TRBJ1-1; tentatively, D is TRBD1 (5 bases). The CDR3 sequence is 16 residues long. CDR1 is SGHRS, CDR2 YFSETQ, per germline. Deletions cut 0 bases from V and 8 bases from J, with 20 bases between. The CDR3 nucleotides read TGCGCCAGCAGCTTGGTTGGGGGACGGGGCGTGGGGGAAGCTTTCTTT. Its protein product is CASSLVGGRGVGEAFF.

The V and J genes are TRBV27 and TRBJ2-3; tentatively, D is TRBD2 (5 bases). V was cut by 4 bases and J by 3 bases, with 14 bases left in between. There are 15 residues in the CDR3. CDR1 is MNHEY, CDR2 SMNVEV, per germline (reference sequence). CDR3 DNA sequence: TGTGCCAGCAGTTCCCCGGGGTTAGGGACAGATACGCAGTATTTT. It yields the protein CASSSPGLGTDTQYF.

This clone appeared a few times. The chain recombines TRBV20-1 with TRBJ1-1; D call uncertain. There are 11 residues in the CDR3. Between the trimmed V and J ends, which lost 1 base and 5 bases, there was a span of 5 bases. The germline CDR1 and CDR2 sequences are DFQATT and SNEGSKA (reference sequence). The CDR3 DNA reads TGCAGTGCTAGAGGAAGGACTGAAGCTTTCTTT. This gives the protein CSARGRTEAFF.

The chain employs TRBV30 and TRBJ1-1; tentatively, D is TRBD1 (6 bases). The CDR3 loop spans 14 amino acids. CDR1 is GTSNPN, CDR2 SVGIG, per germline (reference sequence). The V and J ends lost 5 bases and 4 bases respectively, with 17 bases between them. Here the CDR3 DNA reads TGTGCCTGGGAGGGGGGAGCTGGAATCACTGAAGCTTTCTTT. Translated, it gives CAWEGGAGITEAFF.

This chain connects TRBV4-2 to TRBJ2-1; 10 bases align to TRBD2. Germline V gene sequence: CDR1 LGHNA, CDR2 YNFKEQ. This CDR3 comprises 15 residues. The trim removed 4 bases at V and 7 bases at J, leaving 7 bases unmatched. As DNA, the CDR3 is TGTGCCAGCAGCCGGAGCCTAGCGGGAGTTAATGAGCAGTTCTTC. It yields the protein CASSRSLAGVNEQFF.

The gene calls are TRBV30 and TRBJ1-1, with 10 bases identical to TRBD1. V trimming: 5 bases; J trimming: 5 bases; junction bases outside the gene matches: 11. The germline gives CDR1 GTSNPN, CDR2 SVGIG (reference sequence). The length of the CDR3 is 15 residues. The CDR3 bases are TGTGCCTGGTTAACCGGGACAGGGGTAGGTACTGAAGCTTTCTTT. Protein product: CAWLTGTGVGTEAFF.